This T cell receptor beta chain was sequenced for a study of regulatory T cells in long-lasting Graves disease. Study-wide context: Newly diagnosed Graves' patients had taken antithyroid drugs under 3 months.

HTBI primers from iRepertoire and Arm-PCR of CDR3 regions yielded the TCR beta libraries. Original processing methods: Identification across samples found approximately 67 TRBV and fewer than 15 TRBJ segments. MiXCR, run by TCRdb on the multiplex PCR reads, gives a single entry per CDR3 protein. Clone size and V and J calls follow TCRdb, not the original study. The sample has more than 300,000 distinct CDR3 sequences; 12% are singletons. Time point given: newly diagnosed GD, antithyroid drugs for less than 3 months. Preparation of the TCR library used RNA extracted from PBMCs. This clonotype was counted ten times or more. Germline V gives CDR1 SGHTA, CDR2 FQGNSA. This CDR3 is built from 11 residues. V gave up 3 bases and J gave up 3 bases, with 3 bases separating them. The same sample was also studied in work on T cells in Graves' hyperthyroidism and ophthalmopathy. According to that study: With the HTBI primer set, the TCR CDR3 went through a first round of RT-PCR. Most thyroid clonotypes expanded above 0.001 were also detected in blood.

The clonotype comes from a woman aged 18-29 years with Graves disease. The specimen was peripheral blood mononuclear cells (PBMCs), collected at new diagnosis, from a patient treated with antithyroid drugs. This chain joins TRBV7-2 and TRBJ2-7; D is unclear. This CDR3 is CASSFYYEQYF. The DNA of the CDR3 is TGTGCCAGCAGCTTTTACTACGAGCAGTACTTC.